These T cell receptor beta chains were read from a single sample in a study of cytomegalovirus exposure and HLA in healthy donors. Sequenced by immunoSEQ multiplex PCR; TCRdb stores in-frame clones only, minus some. The sample shows about 120,000 clones, around two thirds of them seen only once. Sequencing used PBMCs. The receptor set was obtained from a woman between 40 and 55 years old in good health and CMV-seropositive. Each CDR3 is given with its conserved first and last residue. D genes are given only for firm matches. Size is omitted from some rows. Given values are once, few, many or a class for expanded clones.

d_gene	abundance	v_gene	len	j_gene	CDR3aa	CDR3nt
.	.	TRBV4-2	17	TRBJ2-4	CASSPLSQGTAKNIQYF	TGTGCCAGCAGCCCCCTGTCTCAGGGGACAGCCAAAAACATTCAGTACTTC
.	.	TRBV5-1	14	TRBJ1-2	CASSQGESNYGYTF	TGCGCCAGCAGCCAGGGTGAATCTAACTATGGCTACACCTTC
.	.	TRBV29-1	14	TRBJ1-1	CSVDGGLKKSEAFF	TGCAGCGTTGATGGCGGCCTGAAAAAATCTGAAGCTTTCTTT
.	.	TRBV4-1	18	TRBJ2-1	CASSQADFLATHYNEQFF	TGCGCCAGCAGCCAAGCAGACTTTCTAGCGACCCACTACAATGAGCAGTTCTTC
.	few	TRBV12-5	17	TRBJ2-7	CASGLATGRRAGYEQYF	TGTGCTAGTGGTTTGGCAACAGGACGACGTGCCGGCTACGAGCAGTACTTC
.	.	TRBV7-9	14	TRBJ2-5	CASSLFGRGETQYF	TGCGCCAGCAGCTTATTCGGGAGAGGGGAGACCCAGTACTTC
TRBD2	few	TRBV7-2	15	TRBJ2-3	CASSLDVGGPNTQYF	TGTGCCAGCAGCTTAGATGTGGGAGGGCCTAATACGCAGTATTTT
.	.	TRBV29-1	12	TRBJ2-7	CSVEEGAHEQYF	TGCAGCGTTGAAGAGGGGGCCCACGAGCAGTACTTC
TRBD1	.	TRBV19	15	TRBJ2-5	CASRTGTGGRETQYF	TGTGCCAGTAGGACCGGGACAGGGGGCCGGGAGACCCAGTACTTC
TRBD2	once	TRBV28	15	TRBJ2-7	CASSLLAGASYEQYF	TGTGCCAGCAGTCTACTAGCGGGGGCTTCCTACGAGCAATACTTC
TRBD2	.	TRBV9	16	TRBJ2-5	CASSVGLAAFQETQYF	TGTGCCAGCAGCGTAGGCCTAGCGGCGTTCCAAGAGACCCAGTACTTC
.	few	TRBV6-6	16	TRBJ1-1	CASSDPGGGLNTEAFF	TGTGCCAGCTCCGACCCCGGGGGGGGGCTGAACACTGAAGCTTTCTTT
TRBD2	.	TRBV5-8	16	TRBJ2-3	CASSSWTSGSTDTQYF	TGTGCCAGCAGCTCCTGGACTAGCGGGAGCACAGATACGCAGTATTTT
.	.	TRBV28	17	TRBJ1-5	CASNTAGRFRMYQPQHF	TGTGCCAGCAATACCGCAGGAAGATTTCGGATGTACCAGCCCCAGCATTTT
.	.	TRBV19	14	TRBJ1-3	CASSIGVSGNTIYF	TGTGCCAGTAGTATCGGGGTCTCTGGAAACACCATATATTTT
.	few	TRBV5-1	15	TRBJ1-2	CASSLSRGANYGYTF	TGCGCCAGCAGCTTGTCCAGGGGTGCTAACTATGGCTACACCTTC
TRBD2	.	TRBV4-1	19	TRBJ2-1	CASSQDQELAGSSYNEQFF	TGCGCCAGCAGCCAAGATCAAGAGTTAGCGGGAAGCTCCTACAATGAGCAGTTCTTC
TRBD1	few	TRBV5-6	14	TRBJ2-7	CASTQDRVTYEQYF	TGTGCCAGCACCCAGGACAGGGTAACCTACGAGCAGTACTTC
.	.	TRBV7-2	14	TRBJ2-7	CASSLVQGTYEQYF	TGTGCCAGCAGCTTGGTACAGGGGACTTACGAGCAGTACTTC
TRBD2	.	TRBV7-2	16	TRBJ2-5	CASSPELAGVVKTQYF	TGTGCCAGCAGCCCCGAACTAGCGGGAGTGGTTAAGACCCAGTACTTC
.	.	TRBV15	15	TRBJ2-7	CATSRDLGQGYEQYF	TGTGCCACCAGCAGAGATCTGGGGCAGGGCTACGAGCAGTACTTC
TRBD1	.	TRBV11-2	16	TRBJ2-2	CASSRAGTVNTGELFF	TGTGCCAGCAGCAGAGCCGGGACAGTGAACACCGGGGAGCTGTTTTTT
.	.	TRBV19	13	TRBJ1-1	CASSIGPNTEAFF	TGTGCCAGTAGTATTGGGCCCAACACTGAAGCTTTCTTT
TRBD2	.	TRBV6-6	15	TRBJ2-7	CASSLLAGETYEQYF	TGTGCCAGCAGTTTATTAGCGGGAGAGACGTACGAGCAGTACTTC
.	.	TRBV19	13	TRBJ1-1	CASSPAGVTEAFF	TGTGCCAGTAGCCCCGCAGGCGTTACTGAAGCTTTCTTT
TRBD1	few	TRBV6-1	15	TRBJ1-1	CASTPNRGKGTEAFF	TGTGCCAGCACACCCAACAGGGGAAAAGGCACTGAAGCTTTCTTT
.	.	TRBV5-5	14	TRBJ1-4	CASSFDRPDGELFF	TGTGCCAGCAGCTTTGACAGGCCGGATGGGGAACTGTTTTTT
.	.	TRBV19	14	TRBJ1-5	CASSISPGNQPQHF	TGTGCCAGTAGTATAAGTCCCGGGAATCAGCCCCAGCATTTT
TRBD1	few	TRBV19	17	TRBJ1-4	CASSWTGGGGTNEKLFF	TGTGCCAGTAGCTGGACAGGGGGCGGAGGCACTAATGAAAAACTGTTTTTT
.	.	TRBV5-4	15	TRBJ2-2	CASSPGLTNTGELFF	TGTGCCAGCAGCCCGGGACTTACTAACACCGGGGAGCTGTTTTTT
.	.	TRBV29-1	13	TRBJ2-3	CSVVSGPTDTQYF	TGCAGCGTTGTAAGCGGGCCCACAGATACGCAGTATTTT
TRBD1	.	TRBV7-2	12	TRBJ2-1	CASSPLDRMGFF	TGTGCCAGCAGCCCATTGGACAGGATGGGGTTCTTC